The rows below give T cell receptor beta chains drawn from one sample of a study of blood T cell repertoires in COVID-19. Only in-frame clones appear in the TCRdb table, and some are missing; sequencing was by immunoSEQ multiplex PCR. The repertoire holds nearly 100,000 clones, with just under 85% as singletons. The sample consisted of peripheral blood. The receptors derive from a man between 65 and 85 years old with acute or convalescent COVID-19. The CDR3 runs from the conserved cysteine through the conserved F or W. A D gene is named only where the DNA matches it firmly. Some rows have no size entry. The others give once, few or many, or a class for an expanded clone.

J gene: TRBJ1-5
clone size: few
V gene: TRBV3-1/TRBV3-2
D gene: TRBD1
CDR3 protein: CASSGGAGGSRNQPQHF
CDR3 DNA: TGTGCCAGCAGCGGCGGGGCAGGGGGCTCGCGCAATCAGCCCCAGCATTTT

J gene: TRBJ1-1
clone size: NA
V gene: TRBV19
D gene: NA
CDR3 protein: CASSQQENTEAFF
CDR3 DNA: TGTGCCAGTAGTCAGCAGGAGAACACTGAAGCTTTCTTT

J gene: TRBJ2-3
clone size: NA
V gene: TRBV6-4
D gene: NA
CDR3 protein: CASSQGLGGTDTQYF
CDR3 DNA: TGTGCCAGCAGCCAAGGGTTGGGAGGCACAGATACGCAGTATTTT

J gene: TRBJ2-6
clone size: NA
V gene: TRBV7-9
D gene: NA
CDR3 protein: CASSVLTGRVSGANVLTF
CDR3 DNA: TGTGCCAGCAGCGTGCTGACAGGACGAGTATCCGGGGCCAACGTCCTGACTTTC

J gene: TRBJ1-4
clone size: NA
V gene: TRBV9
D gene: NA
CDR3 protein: CASSVDESEKLFF
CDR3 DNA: TGTGCCAGCAGCGTAGATGAGAGTGAAAAACTGTTTTTT

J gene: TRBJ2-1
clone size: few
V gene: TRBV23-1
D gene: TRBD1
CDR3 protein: CASSQGTGDNEQFF
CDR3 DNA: TGCGCCAGCAGTCAAGGGACAGGTGACAATGAGCAGTTCTTC

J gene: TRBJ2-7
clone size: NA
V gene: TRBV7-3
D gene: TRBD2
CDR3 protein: CASSPGTSGGEQYF
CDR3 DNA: TGTGCCAGCAGCCCCGGGACTAGCGGAGGCGAGCAGTACTTC

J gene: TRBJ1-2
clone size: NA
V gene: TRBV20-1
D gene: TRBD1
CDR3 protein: CSASTGGARGDGYTF
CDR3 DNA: TGCAGTGCTAGTACAGGGGGCGCCAGGGGGGATGGCTACACCTTC

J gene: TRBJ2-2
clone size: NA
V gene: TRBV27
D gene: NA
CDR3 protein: CASKTEITGELFF
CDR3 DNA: TGTGCCAGCAAAACAGAGATCACCGGGGAGCTGTTTTTT

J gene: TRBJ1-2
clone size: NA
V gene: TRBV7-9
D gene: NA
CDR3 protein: CASSGGTGIFYGYTF
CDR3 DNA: TGTGCCAGCAGCGGCGGCACAGGGATTTTTTATGGCTACACCTTC

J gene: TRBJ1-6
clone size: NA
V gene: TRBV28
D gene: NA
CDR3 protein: CASSSSQGRVSGSPLHF
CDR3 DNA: TGTGCCAGCAGTTCCTCACAGGGAAGGGTGTCTGGTTCACCCCTCCACTTT

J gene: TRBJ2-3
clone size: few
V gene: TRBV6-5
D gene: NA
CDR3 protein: CASKYDPGGTDTQYF
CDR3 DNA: TGTGCCAGCAAATACGACCCGGGTGGGACAGATACGCAGTATTTT

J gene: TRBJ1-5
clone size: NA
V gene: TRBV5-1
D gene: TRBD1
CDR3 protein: CASSLDRGGQPQHF
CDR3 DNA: TGCGCCAGCAGCTTGGACAGGGGTGGTCAGCCCCAGCATTTT

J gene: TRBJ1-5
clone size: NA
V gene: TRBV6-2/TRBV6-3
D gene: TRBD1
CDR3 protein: CASSYRVTGGHQPQHF
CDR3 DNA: TGTGCCAGCAGTTACCGTGTAACAGGGGGCCATCAGCCCCAGCATTTT

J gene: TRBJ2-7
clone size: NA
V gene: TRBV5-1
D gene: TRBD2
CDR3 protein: CASSFLAGGSSYEQYF
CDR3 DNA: TGCGCCAGCAGCTTCCTAGCGGGAGGTAGCTCCTACGAGCAGTACTTC

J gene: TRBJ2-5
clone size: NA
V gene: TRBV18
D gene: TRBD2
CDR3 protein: CASSPLRTSFLQETQYF
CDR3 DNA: TGTGCCAGCTCACCTCTCCGGACTAGCTTCCTGCAAGAGACCCAGTACTTC

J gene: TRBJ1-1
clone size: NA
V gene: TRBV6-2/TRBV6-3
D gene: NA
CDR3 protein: CASSYTRRSNTEAFF
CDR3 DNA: TGTGCCAGCAGTTACACTCGGAGGAGTAACACTGAAGCTTTCTTT

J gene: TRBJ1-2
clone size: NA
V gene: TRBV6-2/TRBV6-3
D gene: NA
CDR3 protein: CASSYSVSGLNYGYTF
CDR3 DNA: TGTGCCAGCAGTTACTCGGTCAGCGGCCTTAACTATGGCTACACCTTC

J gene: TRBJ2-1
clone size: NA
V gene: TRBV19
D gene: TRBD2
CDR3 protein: CASRLAGGNYNEQFF
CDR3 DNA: TGTGCCAGTAGACTAGCGGGGGGGAACTACAATGAGCAGTTCTTC

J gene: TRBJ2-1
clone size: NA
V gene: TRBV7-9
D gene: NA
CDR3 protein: CASSFSTNRVGINEQFF
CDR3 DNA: TGTGCCAGCAGCTTCTCGACTAACAGGGTTGGTATTAATGAGCAGTTCTTC

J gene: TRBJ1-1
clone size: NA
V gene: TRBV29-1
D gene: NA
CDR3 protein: CSVAASAGNTEAFF
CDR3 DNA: TGCAGCGTTGCCGCCTCGGCGGGGAACACTGAAGCTTTCTTT

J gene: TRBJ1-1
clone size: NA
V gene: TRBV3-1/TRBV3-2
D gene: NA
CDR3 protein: CASSQETPNTEAFF
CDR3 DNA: TGTGCCAGCAGCCAAGAGACACCGAACACTGAAGCTTTCTTT

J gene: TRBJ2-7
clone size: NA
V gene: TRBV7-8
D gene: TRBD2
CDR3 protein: CASSLGGREGEQYF
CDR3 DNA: TGTGCCAGCAGCTTAGGCGGCAGGGAGGGCGAGCAGTACTTC

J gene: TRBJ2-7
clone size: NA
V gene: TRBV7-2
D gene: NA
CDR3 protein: CASSLSRSYEQYF
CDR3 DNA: TGTGCCAGCAGCTTGTCGCGGTCCTACGAGCAGTACTTC

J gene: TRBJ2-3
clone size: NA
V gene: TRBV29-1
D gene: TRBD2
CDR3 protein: CSVGGLAGGRDTQYF
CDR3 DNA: TGCAGCGTTGGGGGACTAGCGGGGGGTCGAGATACGCAGTATTTT

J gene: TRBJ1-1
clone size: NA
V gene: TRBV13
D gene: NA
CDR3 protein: CASSRRTEAFF
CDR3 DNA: TGTGCCAGCAGCCGGAGGACTGAAGCTTTCTTT

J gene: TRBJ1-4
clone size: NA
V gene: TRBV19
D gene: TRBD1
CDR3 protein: CASWDRGGRTNEKLFF
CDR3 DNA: TGTGCCAGTTGGGACAGGGGAGGTCGAACTAATGAAAAACTGTTTTTT

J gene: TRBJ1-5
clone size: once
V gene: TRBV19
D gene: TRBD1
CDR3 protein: CASSITGTGIEQPQHF
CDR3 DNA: TGTGCCAGTAGTATCACCGGGACAGGGATCGAGCAGCCCCAGCATTTT

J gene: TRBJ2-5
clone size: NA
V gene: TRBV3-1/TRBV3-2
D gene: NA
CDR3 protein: CASSQDRIRRYQETQYF
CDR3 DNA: TGTGCCAGCAGCCAAGATCGTATCAGGAGGTACCAAGAGACCCAGTACTTC

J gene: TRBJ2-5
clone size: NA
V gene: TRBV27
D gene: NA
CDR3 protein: CASGSLRAGGETQYF
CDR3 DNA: TGTGCCAGCGGATCCCTGAGGGCGGGTGGAGAGACCCAGTACTTC

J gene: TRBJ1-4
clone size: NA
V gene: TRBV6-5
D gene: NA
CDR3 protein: CASSYSGGAREKLFF
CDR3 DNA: TGTGCCAGCAGTTACTCGGGGGGGGCGAGAGAAAAACTGTTTTTT

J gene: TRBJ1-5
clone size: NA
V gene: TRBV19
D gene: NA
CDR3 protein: CASSRQGLPSNQPQHF
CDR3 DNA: TGTGCCAGTAGTAGGCAGGGCCTGCCGAGCAATCAGCCCCAGCATTTT

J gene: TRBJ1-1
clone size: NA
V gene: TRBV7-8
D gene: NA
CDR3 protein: CASSLGAAYTEAFF
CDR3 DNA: TGTGCCAGCAGTTTAGGGGCAGCATACACTGAAGCTTTCTTT

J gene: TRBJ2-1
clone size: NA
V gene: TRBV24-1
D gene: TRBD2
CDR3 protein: CATSALLAGGDNEQFF
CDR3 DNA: TGTGCCACCAGTGCCCTACTAGCGGGAGGTGACAATGAGCAGTTCTTC

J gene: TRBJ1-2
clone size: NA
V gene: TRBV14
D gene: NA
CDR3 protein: CASSQAGSSAIYGYTF
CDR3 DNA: TGTGCCAGCAGCCAAGCGGGTAGTTCGGCGATCTATGGCTACACCTTC

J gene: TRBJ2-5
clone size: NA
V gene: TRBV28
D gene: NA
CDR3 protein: CASSRGDRRQETQYF
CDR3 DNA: TGTGCCAGCAGTCGGGGGGACAGGCGCCAAGAGACCCAGTACTTC

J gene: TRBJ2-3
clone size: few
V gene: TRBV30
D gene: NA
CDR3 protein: CAWREMGTDTQYF
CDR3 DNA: TGTGCCTGGAGGGAGATGGGCACAGATACGCAGTATTTT

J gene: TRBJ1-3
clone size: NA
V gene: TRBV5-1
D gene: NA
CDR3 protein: CASRTGTPEGNTIYF
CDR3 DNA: TGCGCCAGCAGAACCGGGACGCCGGAGGGTAACACCATATATTTT

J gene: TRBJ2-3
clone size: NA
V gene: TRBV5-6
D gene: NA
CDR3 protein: CASRVVGADTQYF
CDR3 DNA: TGTGCCAGCAGGGTAGTGGGCGCAGATACGCAGTATTTT

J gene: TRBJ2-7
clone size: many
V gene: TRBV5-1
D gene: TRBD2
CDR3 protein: CASSWGVGTSTEQYF
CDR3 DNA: TGCGCCAGCAGCTGGGGGGTAGGGACTAGTACCGAGCAGTACTTC

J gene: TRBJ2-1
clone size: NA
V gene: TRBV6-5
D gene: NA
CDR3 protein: CASSLIGRASYNEQFF
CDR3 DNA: TGTGCCAGCAGTTTAATCGGCAGGGCCTCCTACAATGAGCAGTTCTTC

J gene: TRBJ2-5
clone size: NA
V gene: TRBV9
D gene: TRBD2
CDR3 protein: CASSGLAGGGETQYF
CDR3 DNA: TGTGCCAGCAGCGGTCTAGCGGGGGGCGGGGAGACCCAGTACTTC

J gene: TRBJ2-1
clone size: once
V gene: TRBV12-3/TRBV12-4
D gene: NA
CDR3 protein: CASSLVAEQFF
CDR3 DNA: TGTGCCAGCAGCCTCGTAGCGGAGCAGTTCTTC

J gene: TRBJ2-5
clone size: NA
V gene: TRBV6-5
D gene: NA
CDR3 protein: CASSYSSFGETQYF
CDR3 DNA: TGTGCCAGCAGTTACTCCTCCTTCGGGGAGACCCAGTACTTC